This T cell receptor (beta chain) was identified during a study of blood T cell repertoires in COVID-19. Participant reports of clinical history set cohort assignment. Trimming took off 4 bases at V and 2 bases at J, with 19 bases between the two ends. The CDR3 length is 17 residues. Looked up from germline, CDR1 is SEHNR and CDR2 is FQNEAQ (reference sequence). Sequencing used immunoSEQ multiplex PCR; TCRdb keeps in-frame clones, though not all of them. The table includes more than 200,000 clones, around 87% detected once. The V call is TRBV7-9, the J call TRBJ2-3; a weak D match, TRBD1 (6 bases). Source material: PBMCs or T cells enriched from blood (not recorded which). This clonotype was obtained from a man under 40 in a cohort exposed to, infected with or recovered from COVID-19 (not recorded which). The CDR3 reads CASSYSSGTYNTDTQYF. In DNA form, the CDR3 reads TGTGCCAGCAGCTATTCATCCGGGACATATAACACAGATACGCAGTATTTT. The full variable domain, with the rest looked up from reference TRBV7-9 and TRBJ2-3, is DTGVSQNPRHKITKRGQNVTFRCDPISEHNRLYWYRQTLGQGPEFLTYFQNEAQLEKSRLLSDRFSAERPKGSFSTLEIQRTEQGDSAMYLCASSYSSGTYNTDTQYFGPGTRLTVL.